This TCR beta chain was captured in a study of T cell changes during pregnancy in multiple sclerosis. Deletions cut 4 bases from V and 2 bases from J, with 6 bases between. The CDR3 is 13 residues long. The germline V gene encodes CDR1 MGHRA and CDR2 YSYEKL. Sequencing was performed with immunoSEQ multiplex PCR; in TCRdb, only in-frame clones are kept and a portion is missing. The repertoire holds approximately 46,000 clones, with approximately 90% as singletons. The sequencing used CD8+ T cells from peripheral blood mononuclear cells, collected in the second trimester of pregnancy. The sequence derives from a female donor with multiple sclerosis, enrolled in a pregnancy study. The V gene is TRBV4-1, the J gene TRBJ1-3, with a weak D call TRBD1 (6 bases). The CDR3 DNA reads TGCGCCAGCAGCCCAGGGGCTGGAAACACCATATATTTT. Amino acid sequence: CASSPGAGNTIYF.